This record looks at one T cell receptor (beta chain) sequence and its context. Which antigen it targets is not known. No base-level quality is on record; no much larger clone is a single base apart. This entry comes from a study of T-cell memory formation after mild COVID-19 (dated by TCRdb to the early 2020s). About the study as a whole: Most TCR sequence clusters were specific to one of the two donors. Two young, previously healthy adult volunteers, one female and one male, were included in the cohort. In two donors, T-cell clones that expanded and contracted after mild COVID-19 were tracked by sequencing TCRalpha and TCRbeta repertoires over time. Broad study findings and their caveats: Clones that contracted from day 15 to 85 showed balanced CD4/CD8 phenotypes, whereas a second wave of clones that expanded from day 15 to 37 leaned towards CD4+. Whether the second-wave clones peaking on day 37 were SARS-CoV-2 specific was not confirmed. Contracting CD4+ clones were found mainly in CM and EM memory subsets, while CD8+ clones were enriched in EMRA. Some responding clones were detected in pre-infection memory, which suggested that pre-existing cross-reactive memory T cells had joined the SARS-CoV-2 response. Only a couple of mild cases were covered by the study, and larger cohorts that include severe cases with pre-infection samples were considered necessary.

Ficoll-Paque density gradient centrifugation was the method used to isolate PBMCs. TCRdb records Illumina NovaSeq 6000 as the sequencer. cDNA libraries for TCRalpha and TCRbeta were prepared by 5'RACE using constant-segment primers, with sample barcodes and unique molecular identifiers added. Trizol reagent was used to extract RNA from every sample. The libraries were amplified in two PCR steps, and the second step added a second sample barcode and Illumina TruSeq adapters. Sequencing of libraries was performed on an Illumina NovaSeq with 2 x 150 bp paired-end reads. The study's own analysis went as follows. The reads were demultiplexed and collapsed into UMI-guided consensus sequences using migec v1.2.7. With mixcr v2.1.11, UMI consensuses were aligned to TRA and TRB V and J templates and assembled into clonotypes. A clonotype was counted as expanded or contracted only if both edgeR and NoisET called the change significant, with noise models trained on biological replicates. For edgeR calls, the cutoffs were a false discovery rate-adjusted p below 0.01 and a log2 fold-change threshold of 1. PCA with hierarchical clustering of max-normalized trajectories of the 1000 most abundant clonotypes was used as exploratory dynamics analysis. Separately sequenced CD4+ and CD8+ repertoires were used to assign a CD4 or CD8 phenotype to each responding clone. Using fastp at Q25 and MiXCR, TCRdb reprocessed the public reads and kept productive beta chains. Entries are consolidated by CDR3 protein sequence, retaining the most common genes and DNA. These V and J calls originate from TCRdb's pipeline instead of the authors' own analysis. Across this sample there are roughly 80,000 distinct CDR3 sequences, with 14% seen only once. Clones ranked in the top ten supply about 33% of the sample.

The junction shows trimming of 3 bases on V and 5 bases on J, plus 11 bases between the germline ends. The CDR3 contains 14 residues, cysteine and phenylalanine counted. The only DNA kept is the CDR3, 42 bases in frame from the first base. According to the germline V gene, CDR1 reads LGHNA and CDR2 reads YSLEER. The chain is encoded by TRBV4-3 joined to TRBJ2-1, with no D gene named confidently. This TCR was sampled from an adult woman who had mild COVID-19 (a few samples of this study predate the infection). The sample titles of this study are shuffled in the database, so cell type and time point are left out; the donor was told from shared clones. Sequenced material: PBMCs or a T cell subset sorted from them (not recorded which). The DNA sequence is TGCGCCAGCAGCCAGGGTTGGCTTAACAATGAGCAGTTCTTC. Its translation reads: CASSQGWLNNEQFF.